The text below deals with one TCR beta chain. The antigen is unknown. From germline, CDR1 is MNHEY and CDR2 SMNVEV (reference sequence). The CDR3 loop spans 14 amino acids. V shed 8 bases, J shed 15 bases, and the junction held 16 bases outside the gene matches. The source of the sample is a study of cytomegalovirus exposure and HLA in healthy donors. Turning to the study itself: The early release's HLA-typed donors yielded 65 million to 85 million unique TCRs. When fewer than 500 donors were genotyped, approximately 80% of them were found to fall in the Caucasian-associated ancestry cluster. Notes on the study in general: Within an earlier analysis, most TCR beta V segments proved productive either about 90% or about 30% of the time.

The PCR employed 60 Vbeta primers together with 13 Jbeta primers. Libraries were prepared by immunoSEQ multiplex PCR; TCRdb keeps only in-frame clonotypes and omits some of them. Of roughly 180,000 clones listed, 84% are singletons. This rearrangement joins TRBV27 to TRBJ2-1; 10 nucleotides agree with TRBD1. Sequenced: PBMCs. The sequence was collected from a man younger than 45 in good health and CMV-seronegative. CDR3 in DNA: TGTGCCAGCGGTGGGACAGGGGTTGCGGGCAGGCTGTTCTTC. It is translated as CASGGTGVAGRLFF.